Following are 5 T cell receptor beta chains from one sample sequenced in a study of PD-1 blockade in classical Hodgkin lymphoma. Data came from immunoSEQ multiplex PCR; TCRdb stores just in-frame clones and leaves some out. In the table there are 75,000 to 100,000 clones, more than 80% of which are singletons. Each patient's relapse followed autologous stem cell transplantation, and brentuximab vedotin exposure varied. Sequenced here: peripheral blood mononuclear cells (PBMCs), sampled before the second cycle of nivolumab. The source is a human donor with classical Hodgkin lymphoma.

The rearrangement uses TRBV5-1 and TRBJ2-7; 11 nucleotides agree with TRBD2. Trimming cost V 4 bases and J 9 bases; bases outside gene matches: 6. The CDR3 consists of 13 residues. Germline V gene sequence: CDR1 SGHRS, CDR2 YFSETQ. The chain's CDR3 is CASSEGLAGAQYF. DNA of the CDR3: TGCGCCAGCAGCGAAGGACTAGCGGGCGCGCAGTACTTC. The whole variable domain, filled in from reference TRBV5-1 and TRBJ2-7, reads KAGVTQTPRYLIKTRGQQVTLSCSPISGHRSVSWYQQTPGQGLQFLFEYFSETQRNKGNFPGRFSGRQFSNSRSEMNVSTLELGDSALYLCASSEGLAGAQYFGPGTRLTVT.

CDR3 in DNA: TGTGCCAGCAGTTTACCTACAGGGACTAGCGGCTCCTACGAGCAGTACTTC. It is translated as CASSLPTGTSGSYEQYF. The chain joins TRBV7-9 to TRBJ2-7; 11 bases are shared with TRBD2. CDR1 SEHNR and CDR2 FQNEAQ come from the germline V gene (reference sequence). V lost 6 bases, J lost 0 bases, and 10 bases stayed unmatched. The CDR3 runs to 17 residues.

J is TRBJ2-3 and V is TRBV5-1, with D possibly being TRBD2 (6 bases). The CDR3 sequence is 13 residues long. V gave up 0 bases and J gave up 5 bases, with 7 bases separating them. The germline V gene has CDR1 SGHRS and CDR2 YFSETQ. DNA for the CDR3: TGCGCCAGCAGCTTGGTCGGGGGAGATACGCAGTATTTT. This translates into CASSLVGGDTQYF. The whole variable domain, remainder taken from reference TRBV5-1 and TRBJ2-3, is KAGVTQTPRYLIKTRGQQVTLSCSPISGHRSVSWYQQTPGQGLQFLFEYFSETQRNKGNFPGRFSGRQFSNSRSEMNVSTLELGDSALYLCASSLVGGDTQYFGPGTRLTVL.

This rearrangement joins TRBV5-1 to TRBJ2-7; D remains ambiguous. The CDR3 runs to 14 residues. CDR1 and CDR2 (germline): SGHRS, YFSETQ. The ends were cut back, 0 bases at V and 3 bases at J, with 10 bases in the middle. CDR3 DNA: TGCGCCAGCAGCTTGGCCCCGGGCGGCTACGAGCAGTACTTC. Amino acids: CASSLAPGGYEQYF.

The genes are TRBV2 and TRBJ2-5; the D is unclear. This CDR3 region has 14 residues. CDR1 and CDR2 (germline): SNHLY, FYNNEI. Between the trimmed V and J ends, which lost 6 bases and 3 bases, there was a span of 14 bases. Here the CDR3 DNA reads TGTGCCAGCAGCTTTCTCAGCAGCAAAGAGACCCAGTACTTC. Amino acid sequence: CASSFLSSKETQYF.